The 11 T cell receptor beta chains reported below all come from one sample, sequenced in a study of vaccination effects on CD4 cells after COVID-19. Libraries were prepared by immunoSEQ multiplex PCR; TCRdb keeps only in-frame clonotypes and omits some of them. The sample carries over 45,000 clones, 50% to 70% recorded once. The culture ran for roughly ten days before CD4+ T cells were isolated. These receptors have no identified antigens. The sequencing used CD4+ T cells from PBMCs cultured without peptide, collected before COVID-19 vaccination. Every receptor here comes from a human donor who received a COVID-19 vaccine.

The rearrangement uses TRBV30 and TRBJ1-4; D not resolved. Trimming stripped 4 bases from V and 0 bases from J, with 12 bases between. In germline, CDR1 is GTSNPN, CDR2 SVGIG (reference sequence). The CDR3 loop spans 15 amino acids. The CDR3 loop reads CAWTPAPATNEKLFF. The CDR3 DNA follows: TGTGCCTGGACCCCGGCTCCAGCAACTAATGAAAAACTGTTTTTT.

V is TRBV6-1 and J is TRBJ1-1; D is ambiguous. This CDR3 has 11 residues. CDR1 and CDR2 from the germline V gene are MNHNS and SASEGT. The V and J ends lost 1 base and 7 bases respectively, with 4 bases between them. DNA for the CDR3: TGTGCCAGCAGTGAAGTTTTTGAAGCTTTCTTT. Encoded protein: CASSEVFEAFF.

This rearrangement joins TRBV5-1 to TRBJ2-2; D not resolved. Germline assignment: CDR1 SGHRS and CDR2 YFSETQ. The V gene lost 4 bases and the J gene lost 7 bases, with 17 bases spanning the gap. This CDR3 spans 15 amino acids. CDR3 nucleotides: TGCGCCAGCAGCCCGTCCCGGCCAGGCCGCGGGGAGCTGTTTTTT. This encodes CASSPSRPGRGELFF.

In its sample, this clone was seen a few times. This chain links TRBV15 with TRBJ1-1, with a weak D call TRBD1 (5 bases). The CDR3 contains 14 residues. The germline V and J ends were trimmed by 3 bases and 1 base, with 9 bases remaining between them. Germline V gives CDR1 LNHNV, CDR2 YYDKDF (reference sequence). CDR3 sequence: CATSRGLPNTEAFF. CDR3 DNA sequence: TGTGCCACCAGCAGGGGACTGCCGAACACTGAAGCTTTCTTT. Full variable domain (rest looked up from reference TRBV15 and TRBJ1-1): DAMVIQNPRYQVTQFGKPVTLSCSQTLNHNVMYWYQQKSSQAPKLLFHYYDKDFNNEADTPDNFQSRRPNTSFCFLDIRSPGLGDTAMYLCATSRGLPNTEAFFGQGTRLTVV.

This clone was found a few times. The J gene is TRBJ2-5, the V gene TRBV7-2; D is unclear. Trimming removed 2 bases at V and 4 bases at J, with 8 bases between. CDR3 length: 13 residues. Germline CDR1 reads SGHTA; CDR2 reads FQGNSA. The DNA of the CDR3 is TGTGCCAGCAGCTTAAAGGGTTCAGAGACCCAGTACTTC. Its translation: CASSLKGSETQYF.

V is TRBV2 and J is TRBJ1-1, with D uncertain. CDR3 length: 14 amino acids. CDR1 and CDR2 (germline): SNHLY, FYNNEI. The V and J ends lost 10 bases and 0 bases respectively, with 15 bases between them. CDR3 residues: CATVDRSMNTEAFF. CDR3 DNA sequence: TGTGCCACCGTGGACCGCTCTATGAACACTGAAGCTTTCTTT.

The V call is TRBV19, the J call TRBJ1-5, with D possibly matching TRBD1 (6 bases). Trimming stripped 7 bases from V and 1 base from J, with 11 bases between. The CDR3 sequence is 14 residues long. The germline CDR1 and CDR2 sequences are LNHDA and SQIVND (reference sequence). Here the CDR3 reads CASKLDRSNQPQHF. The CDR3, as DNA: TGTGCCAGTAAGTTGGACAGAAGCAATCAGCCCCAGCATTTT.

J is TRBJ2-2 and V is TRBV30, with D uncertain. Germline lookup yields CDR1 GTSNPN and CDR2 SVGIG (reference sequence). CDR3 length: 16 residues. The V end was cut by 0 bases, the J end by 1 base, with 12 bases between. The CDR3 DNA follows: TGTGCCTGGAGTGTACGTCAGCTTTTGAACACCGGGGAGCTGTTTTTT. It specifies CAWSVRQLLNTGELFF.

The chain links TRBV11-2 to TRBJ1-1; unclear D gene. Trimming shortened V by 1 base and J by 7 bases, and 10 bases separated the two germline ends. The length of the CDR3 is 13 residues. Germline lookup yields CDR1 SGHAT and CDR2 FQNNGV. The CDR3 nucleotides read TGTGCCAGCAGCTTAGGGGCAGTCGGTGAAGCTTTCTTT. Encoded protein: CASSLGAVGEAFF. The full variable domain, its missing parts supplied by reference TRBV11-2 and TRBJ1-1, is EAGVAQSPRYKIIEKRQSVAFWCNPISGHATLYWYQQILGQGPKLLIQFQNNGVVDDSQLPKDRFSAERLKGVDSTLKIQPAKLEDSAVYLCASSLGAVGEAFFGQGTRLTVV.

V gene TRBV19 combines with J gene TRBJ2-5; possibly TRBD1 or TRBD2 for D (6 bases each). The V end was cut by 4 bases, the J end by 1 base, with 7 bases between. Germline CDR1 reads LNHDA; CDR2 reads SQIVND (reference sequence). CDR3 length equals 13 residues. Here the CDR3 DNA reads TGTGCCAGTAGTAGGGGGGCCCAAGAGACCCAGTACTTC. This sequence encodes CASSRGAQETQYF.

V usage is TRBV28 and J usage is TRBJ1-1; the D is unclear. Germline CDR1 reads MDHEN; CDR2 reads SYDVKM. This CDR3 contains 12 residues. V shed 4 bases and J shed 10 bases, with 13 bases lying between them. CDR3 bases: TGTGCCAGCAGTTCCGTGGGGAGGGTAGCTTTCTTT. It specifies CASSSVGRVAFF.